This record concerns one T cell receptor (beta chain) sequence. Its matching antigen is unknown. TCR beta CDR3 sequences were amplified from RNA transcripts. When the TCR CDR3 underwent first-round RT-PCR, the HTBI primer set was used. TCRdb fed the multiplex PCR reads into MiXCR, producing one record per CDR3 protein. This sample yields roughly 500,000 distinct CDR3 sequences, of which approximately 15% are seen a single time; roughly 6.2% belongs to the top ten. The data are from a study of T cells in Graves' hyperthyroidism and ophthalmopathy. In the study overall: Initial diagnosis, before any treatment, was when peripheral blood was collected. Points from the study as a whole: Also found in blood were most expanded thyroid clonotypes above 0.001.

Participants, patients aged 18 to 65, had newly diagnosed hyperthyroidism with a duration under 2 months. The study collected blood at first hyperthyroidism diagnosis, before any ophthalmopathy symptoms arose. This CDR3 region has 16 residues. V was shortened by 6 bases and J by 5 bases, with 20 bases between the two germline ends. Looked up from germline, CDR1 is MDHEN and CDR2 is SYDVKM. The rearrangement joins TRBV28 to TRBJ2-4; unclear D gene. This sequence was found in a young woman with Graves' hyperthyroidism that later progressed to Graves' ophthalmopathy. Sequencing used blood. CDR3 protein: CASRKTQDGVENIQYF. As DNA, the CDR3 is TGTGCCAGCAGAAAAACTCAAGATGGGGTTGAAAACATTCAGTACTTC.